The 13 T cell receptor beta chains given below trace back to one sample, sequenced in a study of cytomegalovirus exposure and HLA in healthy donors. 60 Vbeta and 13 Jbeta primers were used in PCR. Generated by immunoSEQ multiplex PCR, the TCRdb table keeps only in-frame clones and is missing some. Among about 190,000 clones listed, 85% to 90% were seen once. Sample: PBMCs. Receptor source: a woman between 18 and 29 years old in good health and CMV-seronegative.

The rearrangement links TRBV4-1 to TRBJ1-3; D call uncertain. This CDR3 spans 17 amino acids. Trimming stripped 1 base from V and 5 bases from J, with 18 bases between. CDR1 and CDR2 (germline): MGHRA, YSYEKL. For the CDR3, the DNA is TGCGCCAGCAGCCAAGCCCCCGCCGAGGGAGGTCGAAACACCATATATTTT. It specifies CASSQAPAEGGRNTIYF.

The V gene is TRBV29-1, the J gene TRBJ2-5, with 10 bases that match TRBD1. With 7 bases clipped from V and 2 bases from J, the junction kept 4 bases outside the gene matches. The CDR3 is 13 amino acids. The V gene's germline CDR1 is SQVTM and CDR2 ANQGSEA. CDR3 coding DNA: TGCAGCGCTATGGACAGGGGGCAAGAGACCCAGTACTTC. This gives the protein CSAMDRGQETQYF.

The rearrangement links TRBV4-3 to TRBJ1-2; 7 bases map to TRBD1. The junction had 11 bases not matched to a gene; V was cut back by 0 bases and J by 4 bases. CDR1 LGHNA and CDR2 YSLEER come from the germline V gene. CDR3 length: 17 amino acids. CDR3 sequence reads: CASSQEVVDRNPYGYTF. The CDR3 nucleotides are TGCGCCAGCAGCCAAGAGGTAGTGGACAGGAATCCCTATGGCTACACCTTC.

V gene TRBV7-8 combines with J gene TRBJ2-7, with 8 positions matching TRBD1. From germline, CDR1 is SGHVS and CDR2 FQNEAQ. V dropped 5 bases and J dropped 7; count of bases not matched to a gene: 16. This CDR3 is 16 amino acids long. The CDR3 bases are TGTGCCAGCAGCCGCCGACGGGACAGGACCAAGGGGGAGCAGTACTTC. Protein: CASSRRRDRTKGEQYF.

The chain employs TRBV7-9 and TRBJ2-1, with D tentatively TRBD1 (5 bases). Germline CDR1 is SEHNR and CDR2 is FQNEAQ (reference sequence). The CDR3 has 14 amino acids. Trimming stripped 5 bases from V and 7 bases from J, with 15 bases between. This CDR3 is CASSPTPGRNEQFF. In nucleotides, the CDR3 is TGTGCCAGCAGCCCTACCCCAGGGCGGAATGAGCAGTTCTTC.

The chain is built from TRBV2 and TRBJ2-1, with D perhaps TRBD1 (6 bases). The germline V gene has CDR1 SNHLY and CDR2 FYNNEI. Deletions cut 7 bases from V and 8 bases from J, with 15 bases between. There are 13 residues in the CDR3. The CDR3 bases are TGTGCCAGCAATACAGGGCGGATCGATGAGCAGTTCTTC. It yields the protein CASNTGRIDEQFF.

V gene TRBV6-5 combines with J gene TRBJ2-7; weak D call: TRBD1 (6 bases). The CDR3 has 12 amino acids. Trimming left V 5 bases short and J 4 bases short, with 9 bases between. Germline CDR1 is MNHEY and CDR2 is SVGAGI. The CDR3 bases are TGTGCCAGCAGTCAAACAGGGTACGAGCAGTACTTC. Translation gives CASSQTGYEQYF.

The V call is TRBV10-3, the J call TRBJ2-7; 8 bases line up with TRBD2. V lost 3 bases and J lost 2; bases outside the gene matches: 6. CDR1 ENHRY and CDR2 SYGVKD come from the germline V gene. The CDR3 has 15 residues. CDR3 amino acids: CAISDNSGTTYEQYF. For the CDR3, the DNA is TGTGCCATCAGTGACAATAGCGGGACCACCTACGAGCAGTACTTC.

The chain employs TRBV19 and TRBJ2-7, with 13 bases that match TRBD2. V shed 8 bases, J shed 4 bases, and the junction held 5 bases outside the gene matches. The CDR3 consists of 14 residues. Germline V CDR1 and CDR2: LNHDA, SQIVND (reference sequence). CDR3 in amino acids: CASSPGLAGYEQYF. CDR3 DNA sequence: TGTGCCAGTTCACCGGGACTAGCGGGATACGAGCAGTACTTC.

The J gene is TRBJ1-2, the V gene TRBV25-1; the D is unclear. V was clipped by 3 bases and J by 9 bases, with 17 bases between them. There are 14 residues in the CDR3. The germline CDR1 and CDR2 sequences are MGHDK and SYGVNS. This CDR3 is CASSDNAMPLCYTF. The CDR3 nucleotides are TGTGCCAGCAGTGATAATGCCATGCCCCTATGCTACACCTTC.

This clone was found once. The chain links TRBV19 to TRBJ1-6; 7 nucleotides align to TRBD1. Germline CDR1 and CDR2: LNHDA and SQIVND (reference sequence). The V segment lost 7 bases and the J segment 0 bases; nucleotides outside the gene matches: 6. The CDR3 covers 16 residues. Here the CDR3 DNA reads TGTGCCAGTAATGACAGGGTGGGCTCCTATAATTCACCCCTCCACTTT. Its protein is CASNDRVGSYNSPLHF. Variable domain in full (rest from reference TRBV19 and TRBJ1-6): DGGITQSPKYLFRKEGQNVTLSCEQNLNHDAMYWYRQDPGQGLRLIYYSQIVNDFQKGDIAEGYSVSREKKESFPLTVTSAQKNPTAFYLCASNDRVGSYNSPLHFGNGTRLTVT.

This chain joins TRBV12-2 and TRBJ2-1; the table's TRBD2 call for D was not verified on the DNA. TRBV12-2 is described as a pseudogene. This CDR3 has 23 amino acids. The CDR3 sequence: CASRLARGRLTGLAGFNYNEQFF. The DNA for the CDR3 is TGTGCAAGTCGCTTAGCTAGGGGTAGGTTGACGGGACTAGCGGGATTTAACTACAATGAGCAGTTCTTC.

V gene TRBV2 combines with J gene TRBJ1-1, with no clear D. Between the trimmed V and J ends, which lost 3 bases and 0 bases, there was a span of 5 bases. The CDR3 has 13 amino acids. Germline CDR1 is SNHLY and CDR2 is FYNNEI. DNA of the CDR3: TGTGCCAGCAGTGACAGGTTGAACACTGAAGCTTTCTTT. It yields the protein CASSDRLNTEAFF.